The 13 T cell receptor beta chains listed next were all sequenced from one sample in a study of T cells after yellow fever vaccination. TCRdb redid the calling of the 5' RACE reads with MiXCR, one entry per CDR3 protein. The sample shows 65,000 to 90,000 distinct CDR3 sequences, 13% of them seen only once. Specimen: CD8+ T cells not binding an NS4B(214-222) dextramer, sorted from PBMCs, collected around 3 weeks after the first yellow fever vaccination. The receptors come from a man aged 18 to 29 who received the YFV17D yellow fever vaccine.

This clonotype was recorded a few times. The gene calls are TRBV10-3 and TRBJ2-7; a weak D match, TRBD2 (5 bases). Germline loops: CDR1 ENHRY, CDR2 SYGVKD. Trimming left V 4 bases short and J 0 bases short, with 7 bases between. The CDR3 is made up of 13 amino acids. CDR3 DNA: TGTGCCATCAGTGGGGAGAACTCCTACGAGCAGTACTTC. It encodes CAISGENSYEQYF.

This clonotype came up a few times. The rearrangement uses TRBV7-6 and TRBJ2-2; D might be TRBD1 or TRBD2, each matching 5 bases. This CDR3 is built from 16 residues. V was clipped by 4 bases and J by 6 bases, with 18 bases between them. Germline values: CDR1 SGHVS, CDR2 FNYEAQ. In DNA, the CDR3 is TGTGCCAGCAGCTGGACCGCCGGGGCTGGATCCGGGGAGCTGTTTTTT. It yields the protein CASSWTAGAGSGELFF.

The chain is built from TRBV12-3 or TRBV12-4 and TRBJ1-1; D ambiguous. With 2 bases removed from V and 4 bases from J, the gap between germline ends came to 5 bases. This CDR3 is built from 12 residues. DNA for the CDR3: TGTGCCAGCAGTTTAAAAAGCACTGAAGCTTTCTTT. Protein product: CASSLKSTEAFF.

The chain uses TRBV6-1 and TRBJ2-3, with TRBD2 identical over 8 bases. Trimming removed 4 bases from V and 2 bases from J; junction bases left unmatched: 2. This CDR3 is 14 amino acids long. CDR1 is MNHNS, CDR2 SASEGT, per germline. The CDR3 DNA follows: TGTGCCAGCAGTGGTAGCGGGGACACAGATACGCAGTATTTT. Amino acid sequence: CASSGSGDTDTQYF.

The rearrangement uses TRBV20-1 and TRBJ1-5; 7 nucleotides align to TRBD1. This CDR3 is 15 amino acids long. Looked up from germline, CDR1 is DFQATT and CDR2 is SNEGSKA (reference sequence). V shed 6 bases, J shed 9 bases, and the junction held 17 bases outside the gene matches. The CDR3 reads CSAPEGTGDLLPQHF. The CDR3 coding sequence is TGCAGTGCCCCAGAGGGTACAGGGGATTTGCTGCCCCAGCATTTT.

CDR3 residues: CSAPHRGVGNEQFF. The CDR3 DNA reads as TGCAGTGCGCCGCACAGGGGAGTGGGCAATGAGCAGTTCTTC. The chain employs TRBV20-1 and TRBJ2-1, with 7 bases that match TRBD1. With V trimmed by 6 bases and J by 6 bases, 11 bases remained unmatched. The V gene's germline CDR1 is DFQATT and CDR2 SNEGSKA (reference sequence). The CDR3 sequence is 14 residues long.

The sample holds a few counts of this clonotype. J is TRBJ2-5 and V is TRBV11-2; D possibly uses TRBD1 or TRBD2 (5 bases each). With 5 bases removed from V and 4 bases from J, the gap between germline ends came to 17 bases. CDR1 is SGHAT and CDR2 is FQNNGV in the germline V gene. The CDR3 extends over 15 amino acids. DNA of the CDR3: TGTGCCAGCAGCGTACCTGGGGGAATGGGAGAGACCCAGTACTTC. Its translation: CASSVPGGMGETQYF.

This clonotype has only a few counts. The chain is built from TRBV5-1 and TRBJ1-1; the match to TRBD1 covers 8 bases. V lost 5 bases and J lost 0; bases outside the gene matches: 3. This CDR3 region has 14 residues. Germline loops: CDR1 SGHRS, CDR2 YFSETQ. CDR3: CASRQGAMNTEAFF. The CDR3 nucleotides are TGCGCCAGCAGGCAGGGGGCAATGAACACTGAAGCTTTCTTT.

This chain joins TRBV5-5 and TRBJ2-5; D is undetermined. The CDR3 sequence is 16 residues long. Germline values: CDR1 SGHKS, CDR2 YYEKEE (reference sequence). V was trimmed by 0 bases and J by 7 bases, leaving 19 bases between them. CDR3 sequence reads: CASSLAKNSLVGTQYF. CDR3 bases: TGTGCCAGCAGCTTGGCGAAAAACAGCTTGGTGGGGACCCAGTACTTC.

The genes are TRBV12-5 and TRBJ1-2; 8 bases agree with TRBD1. CDR1 is LGHNT, CDR2 FRNRAP, per germline. The CDR3 consists of 13 residues. Trimming removed 1 base from V and 7 bases from J; junction bases left unmatched: 2. CDR3 residues: CASGLADRGGYTF. CDR3 bases: TGTGCTAGTGGTTTGGCAGACAGGGGTGGCTACACCTTC.

This clonotype was counted a few times. The V call is TRBV19, the J call TRBJ2-2, with TRBD1 identical over 10 bases. V shed 5 bases and J 7 bases; nucleotides not matched to a gene: 4. The CDR3 is made up of 14 amino acids. Germline CDR1 and CDR2: LNHDA and SQIVND (reference sequence). The CDR3 DNA follows: TGTGCCAGTAGTCCGGGACAGGGGATCGGGGAGCTGTTTTTT. Translation: CASSPGQGIGELFF.

In nucleotides, the CDR3 is TGTGCCAGCAGCTCGGACAGGTTAATGACCGGGGAGCTGTTTTTT. This sequence encodes CASSSDRLMTGELFF. The chain employs TRBV7-2 and TRBJ2-2; TRBD1 matches 7 bases. V was clipped by 4 bases and J by 5 bases; unmatched bases: 7. From germline, CDR1 is SGHTA and CDR2 FQGNSA. The CDR3 is 15 residues long.

The gene calls are TRBV7-9 and TRBJ2-1; D not resolved. V was trimmed by 1 base and J by 2 bases, leaving 6 bases between them. The CDR3 is 14 amino acids. From germline, CDR1 is SEHNR and CDR2 FQNEAQ (reference sequence). The CDR3, as DNA: TGTGCCAGCAGCTTAGAAGACACCTACAATGAGCAGTTCTTC. Translating gives CASSLEDTYNEQFF. Full variable domain (remainder filled in from reference TRBV7-9 and TRBJ2-1): DTGVSQNPRHKITKRGQNVTFRCDPISEHNRLYWYRQTLGQGPEFLTYFQNEAQLEKSRLLSDRFSAERPKGSFSTLEIQRTEQGDSAMYLCASSLEDTYNEQFFGPGTRLTVL.